This T cell receptor beta chain was identified during a study of blood T cell repertoires in COVID-19. As for the study in general: T cells, B-cell-depleted T cells, or PBMCs provided the cDNA or gDNA that served as material.

Before being deemed recovered, Cohort 3 donors had two negative PCRs, clearance, or symptom resolution. Under the authors' procedure: Amplified reference gene primers provided the basis for estimating nucleated cell counts. This table comes from immunoSEQ multiplex PCR, and its TCRdb copy is limited to in-frame clones, with some not included. The DNA gave D and trimming, while V, J and clone size come from that table. The table records 350,000 or so clones, roughly 84% of them present only once. This clone was found once. This CDR3 is built from 15 residues. The germline V gene has CDR1 SGHNT and CDR2 YYREEE (reference sequence). Trimming took 0 bases from V and 2 from J, leaving 8 bases between them.

The J gene is TRBJ2-2, the V gene TRBV5-4; D call uncertain. The sequence was collected from a woman in her 30s who had recovered from COVID-19. Material: PBMCs or T cells enriched from blood (not recorded which). CDR3 region: CASSLDAVNTGELFF. Written as DNA, the CDR3 is TGTGCCAGCAGCTTGGACGCAGTAAACACCGGGGAGCTGTTTTTT.